The clone carrying this TCR beta chain was counted only a few times. Its antigen remains unidentified. This sample was included in a study of CD4+ T cells in melanoma. Assay: immunoSEQ multiplex PCR; the TCRdb copy retains only in-frame clones and omits some. Among approximately 14,000 clones listed, about 62% were seen once. Study results and caveats: CD8+ T cell, macrophage and B cell function reportedly correlated with neoantigen-specific CD4+ T cells.

The source is a human donor with melanoma. Sequenced input: cells from a culture (not recorded whether cultured in vitro).

The CDR3 nucleotides read TGTGCCAGCAGCCCGGACCGTTATAACACCGGGGAGCTGTTTTTT. Amino acids: CASSPDRYNTGELFF. The chain uses TRBV11-2 and TRBJ2-2; no clear D gene. The CDR3 consists of 15 residues. V shed 5 bases and J shed 2 bases, with 12 bases lying between them. The germline V gene encodes CDR1 SGHAT and CDR2 FQNNGV.